This TCR beta chain appears in the sequencing data of a study of blood T cell repertoires in COVID-19 (dated by TCRdb to 2018 to 2020). About the full investigation: Collaborator samples came from the United States, Italy and Spain and covered acute and convalescent phases of COVID-19. A freely available public database, intended as a resource for researchers studying the immune response to SARS-CoV-2, is where the repertoires were released. Nearly every sample came with metadata listing a de-identified subject ID, COVID-19 status, age in years and sex. The dataset comprised deeply sampled blood TCRbeta repertoires from subjects exposed to, actively infected with, or recovered from COVID-19. The material from the prospective study consisted of cDNA or gDNA derived from T cells, B-cell-depleted T cells, or PBMCs. Samples were obtained from the ongoing ImmuneRACE study (first 160 participants) and from roughly 1,300 subjects provided by 6 global collaborators. Where HLA class I and class II types were available, the types were taken from metadata supplied by the sample provider, not from assay-based typing.

TCRbeta CDR3 regions were amplified from genomic DNA by means of the immunoSEQ Assay, a bias-controlled multiplex PCR. As for the authors' bioinformatics: Nucleated cell counts per sample were estimated from amplification of reference gene primers within the assay. To quantify the absolute abundance of each unique TCRbeta CDR3 rearrangement, sequence reads were collapsed and filtered. For each sample, productive Simpson clonality was calculated as the square root of Simpson's diversity index over productive rearrangements. The clones in this table, taken by TCRdb from immuneACCESS, are in-frame only. Not every clone is retained; where verified, under half of the shortfall comes from an unresolved V gene, and the cause of the rest is unknown. That table is the source of V, J and clone size, and D and trimming were worked out from the DNA. This sample has some 140,000 clones in its table, and less than 90% of those were observed once. In total, the top ten clones hold 18% of the sample.

The CDR3 has 14 amino acids, counting the end cysteine and phenylalanine. Only CDR3 DNA remains: 42 bases, in frame from the first base. The trim is 4 bases for V and 0 bases for J, with a gap of 9 bases between the germline ends. CDR1 SGHDN and CDR2 FVKESK were looked up in the germline V gene. As concerns this clone: The antigen it binds to is not known. Per-base quality was not reported, and no clone a single base away is much larger than it.

Points the paper makes about the study in general: How much clinical and demographic metadata was included differed by source and by participant, and the metadata was provided uncurated.

Enrolling through a virtual design, the prospective study's participants ranged in age from roughly 18 to 89 years and lived across more than 20 United States geographic areas. Cohort assignment in the prospective study relied on participant-reported clinical history from a screening survey and a study questionnaire. Recovered participants in ImmuneRACE Cohort 3 were defined as having two consecutive negative NP/OP PCR tests, clearance from a healthcare professional, or resolution of symptoms. In the prospective study, whole blood, serum and a nasopharyngeal or oropharyngeal swab were collected from each participant by mobile phlebotomists. Participants in the prospective study had the option to provide additional blood draws and questionnaires over a 2-month period. Prospective study blood samples were shipped either frozen or at room temperature before DNA extraction.

The rearranged chain carries TRBV14 and TRBJ1-1; TRBD1 might be the D gene, on 5 matching bases. The sample consisted of PBMCs or T cells enriched from blood (not recorded which). The sequence was collected from a man aged 30 to 39 who had recovered from COVID-19. The CDR3 amino acid sequence is: CASSRGEMNTEAFF. The DNA sequence is given as TGTGCCAGCAGCCGGGGGGAGATGAACACTGAAGCTTTCTTT.